These T cell receptor beta chains were read from a single sample in a study of T cell responses to AZD1222 COVID-19 vaccine. The repertoire was sequenced with immunoSEQ multiplex PCR; TCRdb's copy has only in-frame clones and lacks some. The sample has more than 90,000 clones; roughly 80% are singletons. Specimen: peripheral blood, collected 28 days after the second AZD1222 dose. The receptors originated from an adult who received the AZD1222 COVID-19 vaccine. CDR3s include the opening cysteine and the closing phenylalanine or tryptophan. Each record gives: CDR3 DNA, CDR3 protein, D gene, J gene, clone size, V gene. D genes are given only for firm matches. The size field is filled for only some rows; it gives once, few, many or a size class.

CDR3 DNA: TGTGCCAGCAGCCCAACCGAACAGGGTTTCGTGCCTGAGAACACTGAAGCTTTCTTT; CDR3 protein: CASSPTEQGFVPENTEAFF; D gene: -; J gene: TRBJ1-1; clone size: few; V gene: TRBV14
CDR3 DNA: TGTGCCAGCAGCCAAGTTGGGAGGGAAGGAGGCACTGAAGCTTTCTTT; CDR3 protein: CASSQVGREGGTEAFF; D gene: -; J gene: TRBJ1-1; clone size: -; V gene: TRBV4-2
CDR3 DNA: TGTGCCAGCAGCCGGGACTTTTTTCTAGACACCGGGGAGCTGTTTTTT; CDR3 protein: CASSRDFFLDTGELFF; D gene: -; J gene: TRBJ2-2; clone size: -; V gene: TRBV5-5
CDR3 DNA: TGCGCCAGCAGCTTGGCCGGACTAGTTCCTACGGAGACCCAGTACTTC; CDR3 protein: CASSLAGLVPTETQYF; D gene: TRBD2; J gene: TRBJ2-5; clone size: -; V gene: TRBV5-1
CDR3 DNA: TGTGCCAGCAGCCGAACACCAGGGGCCACGAACACCGGGGAGCTGTTTTTT; CDR3 protein: CASSRTPGATNTGELFF; D gene: -; J gene: TRBJ2-2; clone size: -; V gene: TRBV3-1/TRBV3-2
CDR3 DNA: TGTGCCAGCAGTTCGCCACAGGGAATTCCGGGTGGCTACACCTTC; CDR3 protein: CASSSPQGIPGGYTF; D gene: -; J gene: TRBJ1-2; clone size: -; V gene: TRBV5-4
CDR3 DNA: TGTGCCAGCAGCGTAGCTGGTACCGGGAGCCCCTACGAGCAGTACTTC; CDR3 protein: CASSVAGTGSPYEQYF; D gene: -; J gene: TRBJ2-7; clone size: -; V gene: TRBV9
CDR3 DNA: TGTGCCATCGCGGGACAGGGGGCGTTTGGGGCCAACGTCCTGACTTTC; CDR3 protein: CAIAGQGAFGANVLTF; D gene: TRBD1; J gene: TRBJ2-6; clone size: -; V gene: TRBV10-3
CDR3 DNA: TGTGCCAGCAGCTTCGGACCAATGAACACTGAAGCTTTCTTT; CDR3 protein: CASSFGPMNTEAFF; D gene: -; J gene: TRBJ1-1; clone size: -; V gene: TRBV9
CDR3 DNA: TGTGCCAGCAGAGACTATGGCTACACCTTC; CDR3 protein: CASRDYGYTF; D gene: -; J gene: TRBJ1-2; clone size: many; V gene: TRBV6-5
CDR3 DNA: TGTGCCAGCAGCCACCGGGGAGGATCCTACAATGAGCAGTTCTTC; CDR3 protein: CASSHRGGSYNEQFF; D gene: -; J gene: TRBJ2-1; clone size: -; V gene: TRBV11-3
CDR3 DNA: TGTGCCAGCAGCGTTGGGCCAAATGAAAAACTGTTTTTT; CDR3 protein: CASSVGPNEKLFF; D gene: -; J gene: TRBJ1-4; clone size: -; V gene: TRBV9
CDR3 DNA: TGTGCCAGCACCGGGGGGACAGGCGTTATGTACGAGCAGTACTTC; CDR3 protein: CASTGGTGVMYEQYF; D gene: -; J gene: TRBJ2-7; clone size: -; V gene: TRBV11-2
CDR3 DNA: TGCGCCAGCAGCCCGGCGGGCGGGAGGAAAACAGATACGCAGTATTTT; CDR3 protein: CASSPAGGRKTDTQYF; D gene: TRBD2; J gene: TRBJ2-3; clone size: -; V gene: TRBV5-1
CDR3 DNA: TGTGCCAGCTCACCATTAGGGCGTCGGGAGACCCAGTACTTC; CDR3 protein: CASSPLGRRETQYF; D gene: -; J gene: TRBJ2-5; clone size: -; V gene: TRBV18
CDR3 DNA: TGTGCCTGGAGTGTACGTCTAGAAGCTCGAAACACCATATATTTT; CDR3 protein: CAWSVRLEARNTIYF; D gene: -; J gene: TRBJ1-3; clone size: -; V gene: TRBV30
CDR3 DNA: TGTGCCAGCAGTTTAGGGGTCGGGCAGGTGGAGACCCAGTACTTC; CDR3 protein: CASSLGVGQVETQYF; D gene: -; J gene: TRBJ2-5; clone size: -; V gene: TRBV7-3
CDR3 DNA: TGCGCCAGCAGCCAAGAACAGCGAACCGGGGAGCTGTTTTTT; CDR3 protein: CASSQEQRTGELFF; D gene: -; J gene: TRBJ2-2; clone size: -; V gene: TRBV4-1
CDR3 DNA: TGTGCCAGCGCCGGACAGGCGGGCTACACCTTC; CDR3 protein: CASAGQAGYTF; D gene: TRBD1; J gene: TRBJ1-2; clone size: -; V gene: TRBV12-3/TRBV12-4
CDR3 DNA: TGTGCCAGCAGCCCCCTCACGAACACCGGGGAGCTGTTTTTT; CDR3 protein: CASSPLTNTGELFF; D gene: -; J gene: TRBJ2-2; clone size: -; V gene: TRBV14
CDR3 DNA: TGCGCCAGCAGCTTCCCTTGGTCCGGGGAGCTGTTTTTT; CDR3 protein: CASSFPWSGELFF; D gene: -; J gene: TRBJ2-2; clone size: -; V gene: TRBV5-1
CDR3 DNA: TGTGCCAGCAGCTTAGCGTCGGGGGACAGGCAATTTTTT; CDR3 protein: CASSLASGDRQFF; D gene: TRBD1; J gene: TRBJ1-4; clone size: -; V gene: TRBV7-9
CDR3 DNA: TGTGCCAGCAGTAACCAACTAGCGAGGGATTTCCACGAGCAGTACTTC; CDR3 protein: CASSNQLARDFHEQYF; D gene: TRBD2; J gene: TRBJ2-7; clone size: -; V gene: TRBV2
CDR3 DNA: TGTGCCAGCAGCTTATCCACAGGGTCGTACAATGAGCAGTTCTTC; CDR3 protein: CASSLSTGSYNEQFF; D gene: -; J gene: TRBJ2-1; clone size: -; V gene: TRBV7-6
CDR3 DNA: TGTGCCAGCACCTTCCCCGGGTCTTCGAACACCGGGGAGCTGTTTTTT; CDR3 protein: CASTFPGSSNTGELFF; D gene: -; J gene: TRBJ2-2; clone size: -; V gene: TRBV7-9
CDR3 DNA: TGTGCCAGCAGTGAAAGGAAGACCTACGAGCAGTACTTC; CDR3 protein: CASSERKTYEQYF; D gene: -; J gene: TRBJ2-7; clone size: -; V gene: TRBV2
CDR3 DNA: TGTGCCAGCAGCCCCGGGACAGCTAACACAGATACGCAGTATTTT; CDR3 protein: CASSPGTANTDTQYF; D gene: TRBD1; J gene: TRBJ2-3; clone size: -; V gene: TRBV7-9
CDR3 DNA: TGTGCCAGCAGTGAAGTACACGTTCGGAGTGGCTACACCTTC; CDR3 protein: CASSEVHVRSGYTF; D gene: -; J gene: TRBJ1-2; clone size: -; V gene: TRBV6-1
CDR3 DNA: TGCGCCAGCAGCTTGGGACTCAATAATGAGCAGTTCTTC; CDR3 protein: CASSLGLNNEQFF; D gene: -; J gene: TRBJ2-1; clone size: -; V gene: TRBV5-1
CDR3 DNA: TGTGCCAGCAGCGAGGTGCCCAGCGGGAACACCGGGGAGCTGTTTTTT; CDR3 protein: CASSEVPSGNTGELFF; D gene: -; J gene: TRBJ2-2; clone size: -; V gene: TRBV7-2
CDR3 DNA: TGTGCCAGCAGCAACTATCAGGGGACAGGGCGAAATGGCTACACCTTC; CDR3 protein: CASSNYQGTGRNGYTF; D gene: TRBD1; J gene: TRBJ1-2; clone size: -; V gene: TRBV7-8
CDR3 DNA: TGCAGCGTTACCCGTGGCCCTGTAGAGCAGTACTTC; CDR3 protein: CSVTRGPVEQYF; D gene: -; J gene: TRBJ2-7; clone size: -; V gene: TRBV29-1
CDR3 DNA: TGCGCCAGCCAAGATGCGACAGGGCCCGGGGAGCTGTTTTTT; CDR3 protein: CASQDATGPGELFF; D gene: TRBD1; J gene: TRBJ2-2; clone size: -; V gene: TRBV5-1
CDR3 DNA: TGTGCCAGCGCCATAGCGGGAGGTAACATTCAGTACTTC; CDR3 protein: CASAIAGGNIQYF; D gene: TRBD2; J gene: TRBJ2-4; clone size: few; V gene: TRBV27
CDR3 DNA: TGTGCCAGCAGTTACCGACAGGGTAGGACTGAAGCTTTCTTT; CDR3 protein: CASSYRQGRTEAFF; D gene: TRBD1; J gene: TRBJ1-1; clone size: few; V gene: TRBV6-5